This T cell receptor (beta chain) is from a study of T cells in Graves' hyperthyroidism and ophthalmopathy. Regarding the study as a whole: Clonotypes that were expanded in thyroid above 0.001 mostly appeared in blood too.

CDR1 MNHNS and CDR2 SASEGT come from the germline V gene. This CDR3 comprises 11 residues. V shed 9 bases and J shed 4 bases, with 9 bases lying between them. Hyperthyroidism in the patients, aged 18 to 65, was newly diagnosed and under 2 months in duration. Uncontrolled infection, other autoimmune disease, pregnancy or lactation excluded patients. Blood from later-ophthalmopathy patients was taken at first hyperthyroidism diagnosis. Amplification yielded TCR beta CDR3 regions, with RNA transcripts as the source. The TCR CDR3 first-round RT-PCR relied on the HTBI primer set. TCRdb itself ran the multiplex PCR reads through MiXCR, one entry per CDR3 protein. The sample yields about 400,000 distinct CDR3 sequences, 15% to 17% seen once. Worth noting for this clonotype: Its target is unknown.

The TCR sequence derives from a woman aged 18-29 years with Graves' hyperthyroidism that later progressed to Graves' ophthalmopathy. Material for sequencing was blood. The chain has TRBV6-1 and TRBJ1-2, with D unclear. The CDR3 sequence is CASTRVYGYTF. The CDR3 coding sequence is TGTGCCAGTACTCGGGTCTATGGCTACACCTTC.